Sequencing of this T cell receptor beta chain was carried out in a study of blood T cell repertoires in COVID-19. Measured with immunoSEQ multiplex PCR; TCRdb has only the in-frame clones, and not every one. The sample has approximately 340,000 clones, approximately 86% seen once. V lost 5 bases and J lost 5; bases outside the gene matches: 13. Germline V gives CDR1 LNHNV, CDR2 YYDKDF (reference sequence). This CDR3 is built from 17 residues. The clonotype originates from a man aged 25-45 years with COVID-19, enrolled during active disease. The chain carries TRBV15 and TRBJ2-1, with 9 bases aligning to TRBD2. Sample: peripheral blood. CDR3 in amino acids: CATSAPRRASGNNEQFF. The CDR3 region has the DNA TGTGCCACCAGCGCCCCTCGGCGTGCTAGCGGGAACAATGAGCAGTTCTTC.